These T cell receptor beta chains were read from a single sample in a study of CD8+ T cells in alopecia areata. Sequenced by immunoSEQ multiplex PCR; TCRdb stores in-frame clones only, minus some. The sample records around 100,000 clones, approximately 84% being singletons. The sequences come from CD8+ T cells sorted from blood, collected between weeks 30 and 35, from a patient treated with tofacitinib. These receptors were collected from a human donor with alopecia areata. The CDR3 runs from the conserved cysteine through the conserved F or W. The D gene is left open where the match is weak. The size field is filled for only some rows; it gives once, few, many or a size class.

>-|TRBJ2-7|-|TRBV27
CATARVSEQYF
TGTGCCACGGCCAGGGTTTCCGAGCAGTACTTC
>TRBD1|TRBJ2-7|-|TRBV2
CAGRTGTGPYEQYF
TGTGCCGGACGAACCGGGACAGGGCCCTACGAGCAGTACTTC
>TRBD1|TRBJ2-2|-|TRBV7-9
CASSFLGTANTGELFF
TGTGCCAGCAGCTTTCTAGGGACAGCGAACACCGGGGAGCTGTTTTTT
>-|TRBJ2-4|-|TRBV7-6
CASSLIGEGGNIQYF
TGTGCCAGCAGCTTAATCGGAGAAGGGGGGAACATTCAGTACTTC
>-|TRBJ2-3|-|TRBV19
CASSIGWDGADTQYF
TGTGCCAGTAGTATAGGGTGGGACGGCGCAGATACGCAGTATTTT
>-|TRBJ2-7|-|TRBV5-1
CASSSGRGTYEQYF
TGCGCCAGCAGCTCGGGACGGGGCACTTACGAGCAGTACTTC
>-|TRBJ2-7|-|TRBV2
CASRDLDEQYF
TGTGCCAGCAGAGACCTTGACGAGCAGTACTTC
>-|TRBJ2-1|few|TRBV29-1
CSVEGMAKSYNEQFF
TGCAGCGTTGAAGGCATGGCGAAGTCCTACAATGAGCAGTTCTTC
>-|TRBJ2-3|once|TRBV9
CASSTGTPDTQYF
TGTGCCAGCAGCACCGGGACCCCAGATACGCAGTATTTT
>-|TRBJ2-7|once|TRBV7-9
CASSLDTLYEQYF
TGTGCCAGCAGCTTGGACACCCTCTACGAGCAGTACTTC
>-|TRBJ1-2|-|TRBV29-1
CSGLQGDYGYTF
TGCAGCGGCCTGCAGGGCGACTATGGCTACACCTTC
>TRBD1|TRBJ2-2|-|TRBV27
CASSSWTGGKAGELFF
TGTGCCAGCAGTTCTTGGACAGGGGGCAAGGCCGGGGAGCTGTTTTTT
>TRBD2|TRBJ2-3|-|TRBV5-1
CASSSGLAGVTDTQYF
TGCGCCAGCAGCTCCGGACTAGCGGGGGTCACAGATACGCAGTATTTT
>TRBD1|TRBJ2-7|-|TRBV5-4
CASSLVGSGQGYEQYF
TGTGCCAGCAGCTTGGTCGGTTCGGGACAGGGGTACGAGCAGTACTTC
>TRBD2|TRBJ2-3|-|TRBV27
CASSLSSSGGTDTQYF
TGTGCCAGCAGTTTATCATCTAGCGGGGGCACAGATACGCAGTATTTT
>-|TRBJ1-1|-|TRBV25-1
CASRHFRRFPPNTEAFF
TGTGCCAGCAGACACTTCCGCCGATTCCCACCGAACACTGAAGCTTTCTTT
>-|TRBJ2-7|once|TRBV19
CASSGDHEQYF
TGTGCCAGTTCGGGGGATCACGAGCAGTACTTC
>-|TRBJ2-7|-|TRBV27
CASSTPFEVDRGEQYF
TGTGCCAGCAGTACGCCTTTTGAGGTTGACCGCGGCGAGCAGTACTTC
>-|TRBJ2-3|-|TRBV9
CASSVGRESYITDTQYF
TGTGCCAGCAGCGTAGGGCGAGAAAGTTATATAACAGATACGCAGTATTTT
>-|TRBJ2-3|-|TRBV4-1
CASSLIRRIESTDTQYF
TGCGCCAGCAGCCTAATACGGCGGATCGAGAGCACAGATACGCAGTATTTT
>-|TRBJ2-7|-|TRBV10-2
CASLGGGYEQYF
TGCGCCAGCCTTGGCGGAGGCTACGAGCAGTACTTC
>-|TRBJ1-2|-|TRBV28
CASSIPGLANYGYTF
TGTGCCAGTTCGATACCGGGCCTAGCTAACTATGGCTACACCTTC
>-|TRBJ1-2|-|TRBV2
CASSDRQDPLYGYTF
TGTGCCAGCAGTGACCGACAGGATCCCCTCTATGGCTACACCTTC
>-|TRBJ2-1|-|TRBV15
CATSSASLQINEQFF
TGTGCCACCAGCAGCGCCTCCCTCCAGATCAATGAGCAGTTCTTC
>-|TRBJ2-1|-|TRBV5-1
CASRERPGNEQFF
TGCGCCAGCCGTGAGCGGCCAGGGAATGAGCAGTTCTTC